These 5 T cell receptor beta chains originate from one sample sequenced in a study of technical replicates of blood from a handful of donors. Measured with immunoSEQ multiplex PCR; TCRdb has only the in-frame clones, and not every one. The sample consists of around 83,000 clones, approximately 94% of them appearing once. Sequenced sample: T cells isolated from PBMCs. These receptors were taken from a human donor in good health.

This chain's CDR3 is CASSPAPGFSNQPQHF. CDR3 DNA sequence: TGTGCCAGCAGTCCTGCGCCAGGTTTTAGCAATCAGCCCCAGCATTTT. The chain has TRBV27 and TRBJ1-5; D gene unclear. The germline gives CDR1 MNHEY, CDR2 SMNVEV (reference sequence). The CDR3 runs to 16 residues. Trimming took off 5 bases at V and 0 bases at J, with 14 bases between the two ends.

The chain is built from TRBV6-1 and TRBJ2-7; 9 positions match TRBD1. This CDR3 comprises 16 residues. V was clipped by 0 bases and J by 3 bases; unmatched bases: 6. Germline V gene sequence: CDR1 MNHNS, CDR2 SASEGT. The CDR3: CASSEAGGQGIYEQYF. For the CDR3, the DNA is TGTGCCAGCAGTGAAGCGGGGGGACAGGGTATCTACGAGCAGTACTTC.

This chain uses TRBV18 with TRBJ1-2, with a possible D match to TRBD1 (6 bases). The CDR3 length is 13 residues. Per the germline V gene, CDR1 is KGHSH and CDR2 is LQKENI. V was clipped by 6 bases and J by 1 base, with 9 bases between them. The CDR3 protein is CASSYRDNYGYTF. CDR3 nucleotide sequence: TGTGCCAGCTCGTACAGGGATAACTATGGCTACACCTTC. The whole variable domain, filled in from reference TRBV18 and TRBJ1-2, reads NAGVMQNPRHLVRRRGQEARLRCSPMKGHSHVYWYRQLPEEGLKFMVYLQKENIIDESGMPKERFSAEFPKEGPSILRIQQVVRGDSAAYFCASSYRDNYGYTFGSGTRLTVV.

The rearrangement uses TRBV11-2 and TRBJ2-7; D not resolved. V lost 5 bases and J lost 6, with 11 bases in between. CDR1 SGHAT and CDR2 FQNNGV come from the germline V gene. The CDR3 covers 12 residues. DNA of the CDR3: TGTGCCAGCAGCCCGGTATCGGGCGAGCAGTACTTC. Encoded protein: CASSPVSGEQYF. The full variable domain, its missing parts supplied by reference TRBV11-2 and TRBJ2-7, is EAGVAQSPRYKIIEKRQSVAFWCNPISGHATLYWYQQILGQGPKLLIQFQNNGVVDDSQLPKDRFSAERLKGVDSTLKIQPAKLEDSAVYLCASSPVSGEQYFGPGTRLTVT.

The rearrangement uses TRBV6-5 and TRBJ1-1, with 7 bases matching TRBD1. The CDR3 is 13 residues long. CDR1 MNHEY and CDR2 SVGAGI come from the germline V gene. Trimming cost V 2 bases and J 5 bases; bases outside gene matches: 2. CDR3 DNA: TGTGCCAGCAGTTACCGGGACAGAACTGAAGCTTTCTTT. Protein: CASSYRDRTEAFF.